This T cell receptor beta chain was identified in a study of T cells in Graves' hyperthyroidism and ophthalmopathy. RNA transcripts served as the template for amplifying TCR beta CDR3 regions. The study used the HTBI primer set for a first-round RT-PCR of the TCR CDR3. From the multiplex PCR reads, TCRdb called clonotypes with MiXCR, one entry per CDR3 protein. Of 700,000 to 850,000 distinct CDR3 sequences listed, roughly a third are singletons. Deletions cut 0 bases from V and 6 bases from J, with 9 bases between. The germline gives CDR1 LGHNA, CDR2 YSLEER. This CDR3 has 13 amino acids. This clonotype was seen ten or more times. Its target is not known. PBMCs were obtained from 10 ml fresh peripheral blood. Study-level results: Most thyroid clonotypes that were expanded above 0.001 also turned up in blood. Ophthalmopathy prediction by the model preceded onset by a median 6.5 months.

This clonotype was obtained from a woman in her 40s with Graves' hyperthyroidism. The sample taken for sequencing was blood. This sequence joins TRBV4-3 and TRBJ2-7; maybe TRBD1 (6 bases). CDR3 coding DNA: TGCGCCAGCAGCCAAGAGCCAGGGGCCGAGCAGTACTTC. This encodes CASSQEPGAEQYF.